The text below deals with one T cell receptor beta chain. Its target is not known. Libraries were prepared by immunoSEQ multiplex PCR; TCRdb keeps only in-frame clonotypes and omits some of them. This sample yields approximately 150,000 clones, of which more than 90% are seen a single time; about 2.5% belongs to the top ten. The data stem from a study of T cell responses to AZD1222 COVID-19 vaccine. Study-level background: Both about-4-week and about-12-week second-dose recipients were combined.

Whole-study findings and limits: Repertoire sampling happened only post peak T cell response. With dominance at 160-218 and 743-854, vaccine-associated CD4 TCRs spanned spike. Reports say nearly half of spike-specific TCRs go after unmutated variant regions.

With V trimmed by 5 bases and J by 4 bases, 6 bases remained unmatched. CDR3 length equals 14 residues. CDR1 and CDR2 (germline): SEHNR, FQNEAQ (reference sequence). Here the sequenced sample was peripheral blood, taken on day 0 of AZD1222 vaccination. This sequence originates from an adult in good health. V is TRBV7-9 and J is TRBJ1-1; TRBD1 matches at 8 bases. This CDR3 is CASSIQGGGTEAFF. CDR3 in DNA: TGTGCCAGCAGCATACAGGGGGGCGGCACTGAAGCTTTCTTT.